The rows below give T cell receptor beta chains drawn from one sample of a study of graft-versus-host responses after intestinal transplantation. Measured with immunoSEQ multiplex PCR; TCRdb has only the in-frame clones, and not every one. Among tens of thousands of clones listed, approximately 91% were seen once. The material sequenced was ileum tissue, taken about 350 days after transplant. The receptors stem from a human patient who received an intestinal transplant, so some T cells may come from the graft donor. The CDR3 runs from the conserved cysteine through the conserved F or W. Each record gives: V gene, J gene, D gene, CDR3 protein. A D gene is named only where the DNA matches it firmly.

TRBV12-5	TRBJ2-3	-	CASGLFGLPSTDTQYF
TRBV6-5	TRBJ2-7	TRBD2	CASSSGLAEPYEQYF
TRBV5-6	TRBJ2-3	-	CASSLVTGYTDTQYF
TRBV6-5	TRBJ1-4	TRBD1	CATRPQTGGDEKLFF
TRBV27	TRBJ2-6	-	CASSLMGGSGDVLTF
TRBV18	TRBJ2-1	TRBD2	CASSPRTSGENEQFF
TRBV4-2	TRBJ1-1	-	CASSQVSQGNTEAFF
TRBV11-2	TRBJ2-1	-	CASSFLQGRAYNEQFF
TRBV21-1	TRBJ2-5	-	CASTGRGETQYF
TRBV9	TRBJ1-3	-	CASSVGWLWAGNTIYF
TRBV6-5	TRBJ2-2	-	CASSYSDSPSGELFF
TRBV7-9	TRBJ1-2	-	CASSLGGMGYGYTF
TRBV19	TRBJ1-1	-	CASSSITDLNTEAFF
TRBV5-1	TRBJ1-6	-	CASSLEGVRNNSPLHF
TRBV10-1	TRBJ2-1	TRBD2	CASSPRSGTSGVNNEQFF
TRBV5-7	TRBJ1-2	-	CASSLEGGGYGYTF
TRBV4-2	TRBJ2-1	-	CASSQGDAYFTYNEQFF
TRBV6-1	TRBJ2-1	-	CASADSYNEQFF
TRBV13	TRBJ1-1	-	CASSFSTEAFF
TRBV7-2	TRBJ2-3	-	CASSFRGDTQYF
TRBV7-8	TRBJ2-4	TRBD2	CASSSSTSGRAPGKNIQYF
TRBV4-1	TRBJ2-7	-	CASSQDRSRQLPYEQYF
TRBV7-2	TRBJ2-5	-	CASSFIQETQYF
TRBV9	TRBJ2-1	-	CASSVGVAAYNEQFF
TRBV5-1	TRBJ2-3	TRBD2	CATKPGGAHADTQYF
TRBV28	TRBJ1-2	TRBD1	CASSFDPLMWDRVNYGYTF
TRBV4-1	TRBJ2-1	TRBD2	CASSQDLSGSAYNEQFF
TRBV27	TRBJ2-7	TRBD1	CASSLSNRGYEQYF
TRBV28	TRBJ2-1	TRBD2	CASSLFAGGRANEQFF
TRBV9	TRBJ1-6	-	CASSVSGDSPLHF
TRBV7-3	TRBJ2-7	-	CASSRFVGDEQYF
TRBV19	TRBJ1-5	TRBD1	CASRPEQGSRPQHF
TRBV28	TRBJ2-5	-	CASSLGDYQETQYF
TRBV6-5	TRBJ2-7	-	CASSPTLSSYEQYF
TRBV6-5	TRBJ1-4	-	CASSYSGASNEKLFF
TRBV28	TRBJ1-4	-	CASSFPSQGLEKLFF
TRBV7-8	TRBJ2-1	-	CASSLRAGDYNEQFF
TRBV19	TRBJ2-1	TRBD2	CASRLAGNSYNEQFF
TRBV9	TRBJ2-3	TRBD1	CASSAGTGFSDTQYF
TRBV6-7	TRBJ1-6	-	CASSYPLSPLHF
TRBV21-1	TRBJ1-1	-	CASSKGMDWDSDKNTEAFF
TRBV14	TRBJ2-7	-	CASSLLDGSYEQYF
TRBV11-1	TRBJ2-7	-	CASSRPDILSSYEQYF
TRBV6-4	TRBJ2-1	TRBD1	CASSEQGANSYNEQFF
TRBV7-8	TRBJ2-7	TRBD2	CASSFPLSGDDEQYF
TRBV5-1	-	TRBD2	CASSFHISWRGTYEQYF
TRBV28	TRBJ2-7	-	CASSLRSGSYEQYF
TRBV10-3	TRBJ2-7	-	CAISREGAVLVEQYF
TRBV4-1	TRBJ2-7	-	CASSLNGDYEQYF
TRBV2	TRBJ2-1	-	CASSGGPGINRNEQFF
TRBV9	TRBJ1-2	-	CASSVHNYGYTF